This is a list of T cell receptor beta chains from one sample in a study of CD4 and CD8 cells across lung adenocarcinoma regions. MiXCR, applied by TCRdb to the PCR reads, yields one record per CDR3 protein. In the table there are about 23,000 distinct CDR3 sequences, approximately 52% of which are singletons. Sample: CD4+ T cells from the center of a lung tumor. These receptor sequences come from a male donor with lung adenocarcinoma. The CD4 and CD8 labels of this study may be unreliable. The CDR3 runs from the conserved cysteine through the conserved F or W. A D gene is named only where the DNA matches it firmly. Rows may omit the clone size; those that give it use once, few, many or a size class.

TRBD1 | - | TRBJ1-4 | TRBV3-1 | CASSQWQGAEKLFF | TGTGCCAGCAGCCAATGGCAGGGGGCAGAAAAACTGTTTTTT
- | once | TRBJ2-3 | TRBV10-3 | CAIGPGRGGDPDTQYF | TGTGCCATCGGGCCTGGGCGGGGCGGGGACCCAGATACGCAGTATTTT
- | - | TRBJ2-2 | TRBV10-3 | CALSLQAVSTGTQFF | TGTGCCCTGAGCCTCCAGGCCGTGAGCACAGGTACGCAGTTTTTT
TRBD1 | - | TRBJ2-7 | TRBV27 | CASSPRGQFYEQYF | TGTGCCAGCAGTCCACGGGGACAGTTCTACGAGCAGTACTTC
- | - | TRBJ2-4 | TRBV25-1 | CARGLRAKNIQYF | TGTGCCAGGGGGCTGAGAGCCAAAAACATTCAGTACTTC
- | - | TRBJ2-3 | TRBV20-1 | CSVYRDTQYF | TGCAGTGTTTATCGGGATACGCAGTATTTT
TRBD2 | - | TRBJ2-1 | TRBV6-2/TRBV6-3 | CASRGGLAGTNAQFF | TGTGCCAGCAGGGGGGGACTAGCAGGTACAAATGCGCAGTTTTTC
- | few | TRBJ1-5 | TRBV7-8 | CASSFGNSNQPQHF | TGTGCCAGCAGCTTTGGGAATAGCAATCAGCCCCAGCATTTT
- | few | TRBJ2-1 | TRBV6-5 | CASSYVQGRAYNEQFF | TGTGCCAGCAGTTACGTGCAGGGGAGAGCCTACAATGAGCAGTTCTTC
TRBD1 | - | TRBJ2-1 | TRBV12-5 | CASGHGTGGPYVNEQFF | TGTGCTAGTGGCCATGGGACAGGGGGTCCCTATGTTAATGAGCAGTTCTTC
- | few | TRBJ2-5 | TRBV6-1 | CASRVGVAKKTQYF | TGTGCCAGCAGAGTAGGAGTAGCCAAAAAGACCCAGTACTTC
- | few | TRBJ2-3 | TRBV6-1 | CASREGSRDAQFF | TGTGCCAGCAGGGAAGGGAGCAGAGATGCGCAGTTTTTC
- | many | TRBJ2-2 | TRBV5-4 | CASSARLGGTGELFF | TGTGCCAGCAGCGCCAGACTAGGTGGCACCGGGGAGCTGTTTTTT
- | - | TRBJ2-5 | TRBV27 | CARGRGQDTQYF | TGTGCCAGGGGCCGAGGGCAAGATACGCAGTACTTT
- | - | TRBJ2-3 | TRBV7-4 | CGLRDSSTEAQFF | TGTGGCCTCCGGGATAGCAGCACAGAGGCGCAGTTTTTT
- | - | TRBJ2-1 | TRBV27 | CASSFGQINEQFF | TGTGCCAGCAGTTTTGGGCAGATCAATGAGCAGTTCTTC
- | - | TRBJ2-5 | TRBV25-1 | CASSVRDLGQATQYF | TGTGCCAGCAGTGTCCGGGACCTCGGCCAAGCGACCCAGTACTTC
- | - | TRBJ2-1 | TRBV6-1 | CASSGGNSDEQFF | TGTGCCAGCAGCGGAGGGAACAGCGATGAGCAGTTTTTT
- | few | TRBJ2-3 | TRBV10-3 | CAIRLQAGITGAQYF | TGTGCCATCAGACTCCAGGCTGGAATCACCGGGGCGCAGTATTTT
- | - | TRBJ2-3 | TRBV6-5 | CASSYSFSRGDTQYF | TGTGCCAGCAGTTACTCATTCTCTCGTGGAGATACGCAGTATTTT
- | many | TRBJ2-3 | TRBV12-3/TRBV12-4 | CASRNNSEYTDTQYF | TGTGCCAGCAGAAACAACAGCGAGTACACAGATACGCAGTATTTT
TRBD2 | many | TRBJ2-5 | TRBV12-3/TRBV12-4 | CASSLDGRAGETQYF | TGTGCCAGCAGTTTGGATGGGAGGGCGGGAGAGACCCAGTACTTC
- | many | TRBJ2-5 | TRBV6-2/TRBV6-3 | CASSYTSTGSETQYF | TGTGCCAGCAGTTACACCTCGACAGGTTCCGAGACCCAGTACTTC
- | - | TRBJ2-1 | TRBV11-3 | CASSLVNTGDEQFF | TGTGCCAGCAGCTTAGTGAACACCGGGGATGAGCAGTTCTTC